The 13 T cell receptor beta chains below were found in one sample sequenced in a study of early T cells in non-severe SARS-CoV-2 infection. TCRdb reprocessed the 5' RACE reads via MiXCR and lists one record per CDR3 protein. The data show some 67,000 distinct CDR3 sequences, approximately 13% seen once. The sequenced sample consisted of whole blood. These TCRs come from an adult who was a healthcare worker with PCR-confirmed SARS-CoV-2 infection or an uninfected control (not recorded which).

This clonotype was seen only a few times. The rearrangement joins TRBV12-3 or TRBV12-4 to TRBJ1-1; the match to TRBD1 covers 10 bases. This CDR3 spans 19 amino acids. Trimming removed 3 bases from V and 2 bases from J; junction bases left unmatched: 15. The CDR3 bases are TGTGCCAGCAGTTTTTCCTTAGCGGGACAGGGGCGCCGAAACACTGAAGCTTTCTTT. This encodes CASSFSLAGQGRRNTEAFF.

This clonotype was counted many times. This chain joins TRBV5-1 and TRBJ2-1; D is unresolved. Germline assignment: CDR1 SGHRS and CDR2 YFSETQ. This CDR3 contains 12 residues. Trimming cost V 0 bases and J 7 bases, with 5 bases left between them. The CDR3 spells CASSLESNEQFF. CDR3 DNA sequence: TGCGCCAGCAGCTTGGAGTCGAATGAGCAGTTCTTC.

The table lists this clonotype with many counts. The chain combines TRBV7-6 with TRBJ2-3, with TRBD2 as a possible D gene (5 bases). CDR3 length equals 12 residues. CDR1 SGHVS and CDR2 FNYEAQ come from the germline V gene. V lost 5 bases and J 6 bases, leaving 9 bases between the germline ends. Written as DNA, the CDR3 is TGTGCCAGCAGCACTAGGGCCGATACGCAGTATTTT. Residues: CASSTRADTQYF.

This clonotype was seen ten or more times. This chain joins TRBV14 and TRBJ2-4, with D perhaps matching TRBD2 (6 bases). The germline CDR1 and CDR2 sequences are SGHDN and FVKESK. The length of the CDR3 is 16 residues. Trimming took off 4 bases at V and 1 base at J, with 14 bases between the two ends. The DNA of the CDR3 is TGTGCCAGCAGCCCAGGCCGGGGGACGGCCAAAAACATTCAGTACTTC. This encodes CASSPGRGTAKNIQYF.

Only a few counts were recorded for this clonotype. The chain links TRBV6-2 or TRBV6-3 to TRBJ2-3; unclear D gene. The CDR3 is 11 residues long. The germline CDR1 and CDR2 sequences are MNHEY and SVGEGT. Trimming left V 6 bases short and J 3 bases short, with 4 bases between. This chain's CDR3 is CASRGTDTQYF. Here the CDR3 DNA reads TGTGCCAGCAGGGGAACAGATACGCAGTATTTT.

This clonotype appeared many times. This chain uses TRBV6-5 with TRBJ2-3, with 7 bases identical to TRBD1. The CDR3 is made up of 14 amino acids. The germline CDR1 and CDR2 sequences are MNHEY and SVGAGI. With V trimmed by 6 bases and J by 6 bases, 9 bases remained unmatched. The CDR3 DNA reads as TGTGCCAGCAGCCCCGACAGGGTTCAGGATACGCAGTATTTT. This encodes CASSPDRVQDTQYF.

In regard to this clonotype: At one end, the junction sequence differs from germline, possibly due to a read error. The J gene is TRBJ2-5, the V gene TRBV5-1; 9 bases map to TRBD2. CDR1 and CDR2 (germline): SGHRS, YFSETQ. The CDR3 runs 16 residues. DNA of the CDR3: TGCGCCAGCAGCTTCCGCGGGGGGGCCGGACAAGAGACCCGGTACTTC. Translated, it gives CASSFRGGAGQETRYF.

This clonotype was seen repeatedly, ten times or more. The rearrangement uses TRBV2 and TRBJ1-2, with 8 bases lining up with TRBD1. After removal of 4 bases from V and 3 bases from J, the junction contained 4 bases not matched to a gene. CDR3 size: 14 residues. Germline assignment: CDR1 SNHLY and CDR2 FYNNEI. CDR3 bases: TGTGCCAGCAGTGGCCTGACAGGGGACTATGGCTACACCTTC. It specifies CASSGLTGDYGYTF.

This clonotype has ten or more counts. This chain connects TRBV5-1 to TRBJ1-1; 12 nucleotides line up with TRBD1. CDR1 is SGHRS and CDR2 is YFSETQ in the germline V gene. With 4 bases clipped from V and 2 bases from J, the junction kept 3 bases outside the gene matches. The CDR3 consists of 15 residues. CDR3 DNA sequence: TGCGCCAGCAGCCCGGGACAGGGGGCAAACACTGAAGCTTTCTTT. Encoded protein: CASSPGQGANTEAFF.

This clonotype came up many times. The rearrangement joins TRBV10-1 to TRBJ1-1; possibly TRBD1 for D (5 bases). Trimming pared 0 bases from V and 0 bases from J, leaving 8 bases between. This CDR3 is 15 amino acids long. Germline CDR1 WNHNN, CDR2 SYGVQD (reference sequence). CDR3 region: CASSESRGLNTEAFF. For the CDR3, the DNA is TGCGCCAGCAGTGAGTCGAGGGGTTTGAACACTGAAGCTTTCTTT.

The chain couples TRBV4-1 to TRBJ1-6; weak D call: TRBD1 (6 bases). The CDR3 runs to 14 residues. The V gene lost 3 bases and the J gene lost 11 bases, with 14 bases spanning the gap. CDR1 and CDR2 from the germline V gene are MGHRA and YSYEKL. The CDR3 region has the DNA TGCGCCAGCAGCCACTTACAGGGAAGGACACCCCTCCACTTT. As protein: CASSHLQGRTPLHF.

This clonotype was detected a few times. V gene TRBV7-2 combines with J gene TRBJ2-1; D gene unclear. This CDR3 has 14 residues. V lost 6 bases to trimming and J lost 5 bases, with 14 bases between them. Germline V gene lookup returns CDR1 SGHTA and CDR2 FQGNSA. The CDR3 nucleotides read TGTGCCAGCAGTCACGGGCGGAGAGACAATGAGCAGTTCTTC. The encoded protein is CASSHGRRDNEQFF.

This clonotype came up many times. The chain carries TRBV5-1 and TRBJ2-1; 15 nucleotides agree with TRBD2. Germline CDR1 and CDR2: SGHRS and YFSETQ. Unmatched junction bases numbered 13, after V lost 3 bases and J lost 9 bases. The CDR3 extends over 18 amino acids. CDR3 sequence (DNA): TGCGCCAGCAGCTCCCTTGGACTAGCGGGAGGGTATAAAGGTGAGCAGTTCTTC. Its translation: CASSSLGLAGGYKGEQFF.